This section outlines one T cell receptor (beta chain) sequence together with its context. Its antigen is not identified. Looked up from germline, CDR1 is SGHDT and CDR2 is YYEEEE. The length of the CDR3 is 17 residues. Trimming took 3 bases from V and 5 from J; bases not matched to a gene: 8. This record belongs to a study of cytomegalovirus exposure and HLA in healthy donors. Findings and limits, study-wide: Reported performance of the classifier showed diagnosis of cytomegalovirus status with high specificity and sensitivity.

Generated by immunoSEQ multiplex PCR, the TCRdb table keeps only in-frame clones and is missing some. This sample has approximately 58,000 clones, with roughly nine tenths found just once. The rearrangement uses TRBV5-6 and TRBJ2-2; 12 bases agree with TRBD1. Sequenced input: PBMCs. The sequence came from a woman in her 30s in good health and CMV-seronegative. The CDR3 protein is CASSSPGTGGATGELFF. CDR3 nucleotides: TGTGCCAGCAGCTCCCCCGGGACAGGGGGCGCGACCGGGGAGCTGTTTTTT.